This T cell receptor beta chain was sequenced in a study of early T cells in non-severe SARS-CoV-2 infection (dated by TCRdb to 2020 to 2023). Turning to the overall study: Because TCR sequencing was done on bulk RNA from unsorted whole blood, the alpha and beta chains could not be paired.

The study was a case-control design nested within a healthcare worker cohort in London, UK, with weekly nasopharyngeal swab PCR tests and blood sampling. Healthcare workers were recruited during the week of the UK lockdown, between 23 and 31 March 2020, and followed weekly for up to 16 weeks. A note on this clonotype: Its target antigen remains unknown. Per-base quality was not reported, and no clone a single base away is much larger than it.

The investigation overall reported the following: Matching against VDJdb was skewed toward anti-spike CD8 responses, likely underestimated virus-specific expansions, and missed private and CD4 specificities.

The method was 5' RACE. TCRdb lists the instrument as NextSeq 500. The TCR library protocol attached unique molecular identifiers to individual cDNA molecules to correct for sequencing error and PCR bias. Sequencing covered both TCR alpha and beta chains, and within each sample the abundances of alpha and beta sequences were tightly co-correlated. The study's processing was this. V gene, J gene and CDR3 annotation of TCR sequences was performed with Decombinator V4. Expanded TCRs were defined as changing significantly between any two time points under a Poisson model with p below 0.0001. TCR abundances were normalised to the total number of TCRs sequenced in each sample and reported as counts per million. TRAV1-2 paired with TRAJ12, TRAJ20 or TRAJ33 defined MAIT TCRs, while TRAV10 paired with TRAJ18 defined iNKT TCRs. VDJdb, accessed 1 November 2021, was searched for CMV, EBV and SARS-CoV-2 annotated TCRs, with TCRs annotated for multiple antigens excluded. In-frame beta chains were kept once TCRdb had trimmed the public reads at Q25 with fastp and called clones with MiXCR. Every entry covers one CDR3 protein and lists the most common genes and DNA from its rows. The V and J calls shown here were made by TCRdb, not taken from the authors' results. The table for this sample lists 55,000 to 85,000 distinct CDR3 sequences; roughly 12% of them were counted only once. Together, the top ten hold about 4.2% of the sample.

There are 15 amino acids in the CDR3, from cysteine to phenylalanine inclusive. Only the CDR3 DNA is retained, 45 bases long and in frame from the first base. CDR1 is given as SEHNR and CDR2 as FQNEAQ, both from the germline V gene (reference sequence). The V and J ends are trimmed by 5 bases and 6 bases, leaving 17 bases between them. The chain joins TRBV7-9 to TRBJ2-1; the D region possibly corresponds to TRBD2 (5 bases align). Material: whole blood. The sequence came from an adult who was a healthcare worker with PCR-confirmed SARS-CoV-2 infection or an uninfected control (not recorded which). The DNA sequence is TGTGCCAGCAGCCAGCCTTCAGAGGGCGGCAATGAGCAGTTCTTC. Its protein reads: CASSQPSEGGNEQFF.